The T cell receptor (beta chain) under discussion was sequenced for a study of T-cell reconstitution after alpha-beta-depleted transplantation in children. V shed 3 bases and J shed 0 bases, with 8 bases lying between them. The CDR3 sequence is 15 residues long. The authors prepared the TCRbeta library with unique molecular identifiers. MiXCR, applied by TCRdb to the PCR reads, yields one record per CDR3 protein. Of 700,000 to 950,000 distinct CDR3 sequences listed, less than 20% are singletons. This clonotype came up many times. Its antigen is not known. Regarding the study as a whole: In patients about two months after transplant, alpha-beta T cells reportedly arose from several hundred expanded graft clones.

The TCR comes from a male patient between 10 and 17 years old who had a stem cell transplant for acute lymphoblastic leukemia, so the T cells may come from the graft donor. The V call is TRBV12-3 or TRBV12-4, the J call TRBJ1-4; D possibly corresponds to TRBD1 (5 bases). This specimen consisted of PBMCs, mostly from graft donor cells, obtained 360 days after TCRalphabeta/CD19-depleted stem cell transplant. The CDR3 bases are TGTGCCAGCAGTTTGGGACTCACAACTAATGAAAAACTGTTTTTT. It is translated as CASSLGLTTNEKLFF.